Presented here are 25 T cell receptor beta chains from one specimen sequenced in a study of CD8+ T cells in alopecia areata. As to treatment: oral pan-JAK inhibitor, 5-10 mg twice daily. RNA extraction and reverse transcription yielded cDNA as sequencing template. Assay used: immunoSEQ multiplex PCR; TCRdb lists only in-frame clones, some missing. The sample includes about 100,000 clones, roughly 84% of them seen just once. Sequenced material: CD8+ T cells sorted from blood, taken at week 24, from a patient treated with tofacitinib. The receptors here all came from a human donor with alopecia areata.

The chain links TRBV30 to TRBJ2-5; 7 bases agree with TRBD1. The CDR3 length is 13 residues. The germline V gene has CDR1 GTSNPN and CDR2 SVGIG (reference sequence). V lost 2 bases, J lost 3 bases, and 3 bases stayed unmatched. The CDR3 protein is CAWSTGVKETQYF. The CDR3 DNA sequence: TGTGCCTGGAGTACAGGGGTGAAAGAGACCCAGTACTTC.

The DNA of the CDR3 is TGTGCCAGCAGCCTAGGACCCTCCTACGAGCAGTACTTC. Residues: CASSLGPSYEQYF. The rearrangement uses TRBV7-6 and TRBJ2-7, with unresolved D. The V gene lost 5 bases and the J gene lost 0 bases, with 8 bases spanning the gap. Germline CDR1 and CDR2: SGHVS and FNYEAQ. The length of the CDR3 is 13 residues.

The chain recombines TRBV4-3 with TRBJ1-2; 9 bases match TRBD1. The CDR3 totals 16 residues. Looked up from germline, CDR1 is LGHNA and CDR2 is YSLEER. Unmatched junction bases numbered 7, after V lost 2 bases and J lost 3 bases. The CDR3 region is CASSQTHRGLDYGYTF. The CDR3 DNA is TGCGCCAGCAGCCAAACTCACAGGGGGCTAGACTATGGCTACACCTTC.

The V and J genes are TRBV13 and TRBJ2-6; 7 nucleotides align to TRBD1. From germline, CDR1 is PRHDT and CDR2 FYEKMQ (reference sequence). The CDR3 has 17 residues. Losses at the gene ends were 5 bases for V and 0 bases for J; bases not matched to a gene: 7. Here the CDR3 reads CASSKGAGLSGANVLTF. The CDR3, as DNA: TGTGCCAGCAGCAAGGGGGCTGGTCTCTCTGGGGCCAACGTCCTGACTTTC.

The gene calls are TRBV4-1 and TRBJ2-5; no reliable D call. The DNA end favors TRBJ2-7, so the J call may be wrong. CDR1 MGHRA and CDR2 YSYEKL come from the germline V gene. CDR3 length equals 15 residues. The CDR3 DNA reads TGCGCCAGCAGCCAAGGCCCCACGGACCAATACGAGCAGTACTTC. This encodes CASSQGPTDQYEQYF.

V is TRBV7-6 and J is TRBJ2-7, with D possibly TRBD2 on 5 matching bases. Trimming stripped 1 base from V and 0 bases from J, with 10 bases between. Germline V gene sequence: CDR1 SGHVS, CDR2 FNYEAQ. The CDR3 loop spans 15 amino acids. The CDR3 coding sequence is TGTGCCAGCAGCTTAGGCAGCGGTTACTCCTACGAGCAGTACTTC. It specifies CASSLGSGYSYEQYF.

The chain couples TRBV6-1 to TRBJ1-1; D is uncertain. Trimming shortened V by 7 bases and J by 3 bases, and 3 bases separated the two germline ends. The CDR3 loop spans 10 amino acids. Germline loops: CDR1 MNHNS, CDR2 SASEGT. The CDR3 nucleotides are TGTGCCAGCATGGACACTGAAGCTTTCTTT. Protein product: CASMDTEAFF.

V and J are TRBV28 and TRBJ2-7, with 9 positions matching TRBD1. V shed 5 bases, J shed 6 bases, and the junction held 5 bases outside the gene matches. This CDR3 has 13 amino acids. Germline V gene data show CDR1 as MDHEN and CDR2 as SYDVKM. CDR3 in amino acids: CASSPYRGLEQYF. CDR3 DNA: TGTGCCAGCAGTCCGTACAGGGGGCTCGAGCAGTACTTC.

The CDR3 is CASSRPGGREQYF. CDR3 DNA: TGTGCCAGCAGTCGCCCCGGGGGGCGTGAGCAGTATTTT. The chain joins TRBV6-5 to TRBJ2-3, with D possibly matching TRBD2 (7 bases). CDR3 length: 13 amino acids. Between the trimmed V and J ends, which lost 5 bases and 11 bases, there was a span of 17 bases. CDR1 MNHEY and CDR2 SVGAGI come from the germline V gene.

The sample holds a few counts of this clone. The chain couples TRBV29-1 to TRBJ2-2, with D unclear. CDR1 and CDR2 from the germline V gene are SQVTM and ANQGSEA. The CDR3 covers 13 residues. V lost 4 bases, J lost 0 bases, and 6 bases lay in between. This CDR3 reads CSVGDSNTGELFF. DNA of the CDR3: TGCAGCGTTGGAGATTCGAACACCGGGGAGCTGTTTTTT.

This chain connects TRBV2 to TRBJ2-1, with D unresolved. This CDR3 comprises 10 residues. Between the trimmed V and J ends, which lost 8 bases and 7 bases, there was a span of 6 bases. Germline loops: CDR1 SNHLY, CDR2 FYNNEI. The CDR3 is CASRLNEQFF. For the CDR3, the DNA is TGTGCCAGCCGGCTTAATGAGCAGTTCTTC.

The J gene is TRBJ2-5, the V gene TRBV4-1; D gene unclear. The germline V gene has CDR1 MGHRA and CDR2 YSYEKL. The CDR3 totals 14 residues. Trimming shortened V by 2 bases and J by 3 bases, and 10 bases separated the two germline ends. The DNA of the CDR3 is TGCGCCAGCAGCCAAACATCCCTCAAAGAGACCCAGTACTTC. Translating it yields CASSQTSLKETQYF.

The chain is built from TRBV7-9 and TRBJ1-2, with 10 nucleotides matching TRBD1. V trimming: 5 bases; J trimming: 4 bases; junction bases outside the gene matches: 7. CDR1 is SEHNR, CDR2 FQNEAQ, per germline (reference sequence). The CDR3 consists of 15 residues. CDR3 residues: CASSLGTGASYGYTF. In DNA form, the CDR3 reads TGTGCCAGCAGCCTCGGGACAGGGGCTAGCTATGGCTACACCTTC.

The DNA of the CDR3 is TGCAGCGTTGAAGATCTTATACAATTAAACTACAATGAGCAGTTCTTC. Its translation is CSVEDLIQLNYNEQFF. This chain joins TRBV29-1 and TRBJ2-1; D remains unclear. The CDR3 is 16 residues long. Germline values: CDR1 SQVTM, CDR2 ANQGSEA. The germline V and J ends were trimmed by 0 bases and 3 bases, with 15 bases remaining between them.

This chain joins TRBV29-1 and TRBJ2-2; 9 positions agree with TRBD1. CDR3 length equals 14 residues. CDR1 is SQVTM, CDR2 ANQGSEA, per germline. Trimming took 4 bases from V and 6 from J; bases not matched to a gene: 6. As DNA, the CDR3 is TGCAGCGTTGTGGGGACAGGGCCGGCCGGGGAGCTGTTTTTT. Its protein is CSVVGTGPAGELFF.

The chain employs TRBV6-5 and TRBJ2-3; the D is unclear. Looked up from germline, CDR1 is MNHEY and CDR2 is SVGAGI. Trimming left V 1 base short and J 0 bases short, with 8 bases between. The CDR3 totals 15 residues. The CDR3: CASSYWTGSTDTQYF. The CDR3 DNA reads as TGTGCCAGCAGTTACTGGACCGGGAGCACAGATACGCAGTATTTT.

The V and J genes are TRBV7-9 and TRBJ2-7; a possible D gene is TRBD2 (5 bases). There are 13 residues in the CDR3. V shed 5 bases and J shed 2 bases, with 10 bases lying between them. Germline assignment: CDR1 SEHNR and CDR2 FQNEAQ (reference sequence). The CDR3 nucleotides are TGTGCCAGCAGCGACGGACTTACCTACGAGCAGTACTTC. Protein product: CASSDGLTYEQYF. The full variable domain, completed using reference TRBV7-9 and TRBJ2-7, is DTGVSQNPRHKITKRGQNVTFRCDPISEHNRLYWYRQTLGQGPEFLTYFQNEAQLEKSRLLSDRFSAERPKGSFSTLEIQRTEQGDSAMYLCASSDGLTYEQYFGPGTRLTVT.

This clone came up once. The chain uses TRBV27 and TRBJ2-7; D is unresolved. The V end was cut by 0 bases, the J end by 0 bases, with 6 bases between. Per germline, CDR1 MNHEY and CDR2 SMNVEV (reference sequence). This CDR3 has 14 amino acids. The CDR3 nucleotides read TGTGCCAGCAGTTTATCTTCAGGCTCCTACGAGCAGTACTTC. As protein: CASSLSSGSYEQYF.

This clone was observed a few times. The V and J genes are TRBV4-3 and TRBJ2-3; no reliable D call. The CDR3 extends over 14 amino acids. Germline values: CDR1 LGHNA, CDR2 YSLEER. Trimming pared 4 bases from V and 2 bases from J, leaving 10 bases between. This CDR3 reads CASSLDRFTDTQYF. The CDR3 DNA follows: TGCGCCAGCAGCCTGGACCGATTCACAGATACGCAGTATTTT.

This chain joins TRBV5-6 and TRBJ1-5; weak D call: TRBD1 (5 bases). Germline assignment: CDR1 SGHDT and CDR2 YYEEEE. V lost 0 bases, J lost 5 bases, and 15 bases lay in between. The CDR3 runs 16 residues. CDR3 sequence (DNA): TGTGCCAGCAGCTTGGCCAATGGATGGGGGGATCAGCCCCAGCATTTT. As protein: CASSLANGWGDQPQHF.

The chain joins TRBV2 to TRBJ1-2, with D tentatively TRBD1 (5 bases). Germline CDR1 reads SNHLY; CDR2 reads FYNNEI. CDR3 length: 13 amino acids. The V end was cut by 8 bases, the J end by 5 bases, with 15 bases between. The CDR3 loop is CASSGAGWYGYTF. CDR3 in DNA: TGTGCCAGCTCCGGAGCAGGGTGGTATGGCTACACCTTC.

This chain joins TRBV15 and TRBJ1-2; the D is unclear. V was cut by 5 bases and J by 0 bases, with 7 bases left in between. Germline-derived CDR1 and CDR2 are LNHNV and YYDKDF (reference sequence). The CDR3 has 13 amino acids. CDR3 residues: CATSVESNYGYTF. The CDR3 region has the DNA TGTGCCACCAGCGTGGAATCTAACTATGGCTACACCTTC.

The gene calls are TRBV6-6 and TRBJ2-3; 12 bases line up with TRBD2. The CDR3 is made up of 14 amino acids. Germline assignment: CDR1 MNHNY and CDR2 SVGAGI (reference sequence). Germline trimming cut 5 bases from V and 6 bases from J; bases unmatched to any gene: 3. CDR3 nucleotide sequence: TGTGCCAGCAGTAGACTAGCGGGGGTGGATACGCAGTATTTT. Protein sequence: CASSRLAGVDTQYF.

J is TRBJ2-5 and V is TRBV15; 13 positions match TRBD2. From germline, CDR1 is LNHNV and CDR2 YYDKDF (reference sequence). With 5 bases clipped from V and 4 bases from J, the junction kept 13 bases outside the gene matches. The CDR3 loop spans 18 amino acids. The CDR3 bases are TGTGCCACCAGCGCATCCAGACTAGCGGGGGGCCTTCTAGAGACCCAGTACTTC. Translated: CATSASRLAGGLLETQYF.

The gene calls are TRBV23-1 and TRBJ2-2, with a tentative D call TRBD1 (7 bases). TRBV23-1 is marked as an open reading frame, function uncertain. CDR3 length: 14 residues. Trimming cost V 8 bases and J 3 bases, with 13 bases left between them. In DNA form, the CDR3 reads TGCGCCAGCCGGCGGGACAGCCACACCGGGGAGCTGTTTTTT. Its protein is CASRRDSHTGELFF.